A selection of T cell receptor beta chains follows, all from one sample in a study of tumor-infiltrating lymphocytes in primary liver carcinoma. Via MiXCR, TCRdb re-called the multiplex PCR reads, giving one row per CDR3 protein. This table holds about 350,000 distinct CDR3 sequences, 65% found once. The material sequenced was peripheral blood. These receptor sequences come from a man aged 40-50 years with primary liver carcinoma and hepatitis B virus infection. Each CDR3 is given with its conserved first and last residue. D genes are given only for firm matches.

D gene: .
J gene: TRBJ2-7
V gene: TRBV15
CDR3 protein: CATSRARLYEQYF

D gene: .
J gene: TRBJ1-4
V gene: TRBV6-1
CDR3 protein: CASSEGTSSEKLFF

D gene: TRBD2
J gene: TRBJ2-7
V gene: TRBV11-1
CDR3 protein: CASSWGLPLDYEQYF

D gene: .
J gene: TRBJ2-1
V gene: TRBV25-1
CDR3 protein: CASSEWEHTEQFF

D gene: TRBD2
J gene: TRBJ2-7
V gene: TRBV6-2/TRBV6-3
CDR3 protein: CASRDPGRGNEQYF

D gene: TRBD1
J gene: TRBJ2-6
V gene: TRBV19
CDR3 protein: CASKAGGPSGANVLTF

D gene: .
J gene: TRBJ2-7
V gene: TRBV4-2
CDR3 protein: CASSQDSGSEQYF

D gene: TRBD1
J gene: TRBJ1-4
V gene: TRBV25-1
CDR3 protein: CASSEQGGANEKLFF

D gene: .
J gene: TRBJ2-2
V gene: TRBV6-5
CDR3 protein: CASSYWADNTGELFF

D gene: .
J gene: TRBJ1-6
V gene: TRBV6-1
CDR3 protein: CASISSSHSPLHF

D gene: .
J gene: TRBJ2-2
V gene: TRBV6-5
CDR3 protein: CASSYKDTGELFF